The 18 T cell receptor beta chains below all came from one sample that was sequenced in a study of T cells after yellow fever vaccination. Using its own MiXCR run on the 5' RACE reads, TCRdb lists one record per CDR3 protein. The sample lists a few hundred thousand distinct CDR3 sequences, around 4.9% seen once, with around 3.5% in the top ten. The sequenced sample was CD4+ T cells sorted from PBMCs, obtained on the day of the yellow fever booster vaccination. Receptors were obtained from a man aged 18 to 30 who received the YFV17D yellow fever vaccine.

In this sample, this clonotype turned up many times. V is TRBV6-2 or TRBV6-3 and J is TRBJ1-5; possibly TRBD1 for D (5 bases). The CDR3 is 16 residues long. V was trimmed by 6 bases and J by 5 bases, leaving 20 bases between them. The germline gives CDR1 MNHEY, CDR2 SVGEGT. The CDR3: CASRPIGAGWDQPQHF. CDR3 in DNA: TGTGCCAGCAGACCGATTGGGGCCGGCTGGGATCAGCCCCAGCATTTT.

This clonotype was recorded a few times. The CDR3 sequence: CASSTDREGEQFF. The DNA of the CDR3 is TGTGCCAGCAGTACGGACAGGGAGGGTGAGCAGTTCTTC. This chain connects TRBV2 to TRBJ2-1, with D maybe TRBD1 (8 bases). CDR1 and CDR2 (germline): SNHLY, FYNNEI. The CDR3 is 13 residues long. Trimming removed 5 bases at V and 9 bases at J, with 14 bases between. Using reference TRBV2 and TRBJ2-1 for the parts outside the CDR3, the full variable domain is EPEVTQTPSHQVTQMGQEVILRCVPISNHLYFYWYRQILGQKVEFLVSFYNNEISEKSEIFDDQFSVERPDGSNFTLKIRSTKLEDSAMYFCASSTDREGEQFFGPGTRLTVL.

This clonotype was recorded a few times. The chain combines TRBV5-4 with TRBJ1-4; D unclear. The CDR3 consists of 13 residues. Germline lookup yields CDR1 SGHNT and CDR2 YYREEE (reference sequence). V lost 4 bases and J 6 bases, leaving 10 bases between the germline ends. CDR3 DNA: TGTGCCAGCAGCACCGGACTGGATGAAAAACTGTTTTTT. Its protein product is CASSTGLDEKLFF.

The chain uses TRBV24-1 and TRBJ2-3; D perhaps matches TRBD2 (6 bases). V dropped 9 bases and J dropped 6 bases, with 24 bases sitting between them. Germline CDR1 KGHDR, CDR2 SFDVKD. This CDR3 comprises 16 residues. CDR3 loop: CATGLNGVAGSDTQYF. CDR3 DNA: TGTGCCACCGGGTTGAACGGGGTTGCGGGGTCTGATACGCAGTATTTT.

At least ten counts were recorded for this clonotype. This chain uses TRBV11-3 with TRBJ2-5; 14 nucleotides align to TRBD2. CDR3 length: 16 residues. The germline CDR1 and CDR2 sequences are SGHNT and YENEEA. V shed 5 bases and J 5 bases; nucleotides not matched to a gene: 7. DNA of the CDR3: TGTGCCAGCAGCCGTCGACTAGCGGGGGGGGATGAGACCCAGTACTTC. It specifies CASSRRLAGGDETQYF.

The rearrangement joins TRBV29-1 to TRBJ1-1; D remains unclear. CDR3 length equals 13 residues. V shed 7 bases and J shed 1 base, with 13 bases lying between them. Germline V CDR1 and CDR2: SQVTM, ANQGSEA. CDR3 sequence (DNA): TGCAGCGCGGACCCCCAAAGGAACACTGAAGCTTTCTTT. This codes for CSADPQRNTEAFF.

The chain employs TRBV12-3 or TRBV12-4 and TRBJ2-3; 10 positions match TRBD1. The CDR3 is 14 amino acids. With 7 bases clipped from V and 3 bases from J, the junction kept 4 bases outside the gene matches. CDR3 DNA sequence: TGTGCCAGCACCAGACAGGGGGCAACAGATACGCAGTATTTT. The encoded protein is CASTRQGATDTQYF.

This clonotype showed up just a few times. A read error may produce the germline difference seen at one junction end. The V gene is TRBV10-3, the J gene TRBJ2-3; D call uncertain. The germline V gene has CDR1 ENHRY and CDR2 SYGVKD. This CDR3 spans 17 amino acids. In DNA form, the CDR3 reads TGTGTCATCCTGGTTTCCGCTCTCATCGGCTCCACAGATACGCAGTATTTT. It translates to CVILVSALIGSTDTQYF.

Many counts were recorded for this clonotype. This rearrangement joins TRBV18 to TRBJ1-3; D possibly corresponds to TRBD1 (5 bases). CDR3 length equals 17 residues. The germline V gene encodes CDR1 KGHSH and CDR2 LQKENI. The germline V and J ends were trimmed by 3 bases and 0 bases, with 15 bases remaining between them. DNA of the CDR3: TGTGCCAGCTCACCCACCGGGACTGAGAGCTCTGGAAACACCATATATTTT. This sequence encodes CASSPTGTESSGNTIYF. Together with reference TRBV18 and TRBJ1-3, the CDR3 gives the full variable domain: NAGVMQNPRHLVRRRGQEARLRCSPMKGHSHVYWYRQLPEEGLKFMVYLQKENIIDESGMPKERFSAEFPKEGPSILRIQQVVRGDSAAYFCASSPTGTESSGNTIYFGEGSWLTVV.

This clonotype was detected only a few times. The J gene is TRBJ2-1, the V gene TRBV15, with D tentatively TRBD1 or TRBD2 (5 bases each). Germline values: CDR1 LNHNV, CDR2 YYDKDF (reference sequence). This CDR3 is 16 amino acids long. The ends were cut back, 5 bases at V and 3 bases at J, with 17 bases in the middle. The CDR3 loop reads CATSPPWGSGYNEQFF. The CDR3 DNA follows: TGTGCCACCAGCCCTCCGTGGGGGAGCGGCTACAATGAGCAGTTCTTC.

In its sample, this clonotype was seen many times. V and J are TRBV27 and TRBJ1-2, with D unclear. V was shortened by 5 bases and J by 2 bases, with 12 bases between the two germline ends. The germline CDR1 and CDR2 sequences are MNHEY and SMNVEV (reference sequence). The CDR3 sequence is 14 residues long. The chain's CDR3 is CASSRSPGNYGYTF. The CDR3, as DNA: TGTGCCAGCAGTCGGAGTCCGGGAAACTATGGCTACACCTTC.

The chain has TRBV6-2 or TRBV6-3 and TRBJ1-5; 9 nucleotides match TRBD1. V shed 6 bases and J 0 bases; nucleotides not matched to a gene: 12. Germline CDR1 MNHEY, CDR2 SVGEGT. The CDR3 is made up of 18 amino acids. CDR3 sequence: CASSRGTGKPYSNQPQHF. The DNA for the CDR3 is TGTGCCAGCAGCCGCGGGACAGGGAAACCTTATAGCAATCAGCCCCAGCATTTT.

The rearrangement links TRBV7-2 to TRBJ1-2, with D hard to call. The CDR3 totals 13 residues. Germline V gene data show CDR1 as SGHTA and CDR2 as FQGNSA. V lost 3 bases, J lost 4 bases, and 9 bases lay in between. CDR3: CASSLNAFYGYTF. The CDR3 nucleotides read TGTGCCAGCAGCTTGAACGCATTCTATGGCTACACCTTC.

V and J are TRBV4-3 and TRBJ2-7; TRBD1 is a possible D gene (6 bases). The CDR3 is 16 residues long. V was cut by 0 bases and J by 5 bases, with 17 bases left in between. The germline gives CDR1 LGHNA, CDR2 YSLEER. CDR3 protein: CASSQDKTVQGHEQYF. DNA of the CDR3: TGCGCCAGCAGCCAAGATAAAACAGTACAGGGTCACGAGCAGTACTTC.

This clonotype appeared many times. The rearrangement joins TRBV20-1 to TRBJ1-6; D is uncertain. V dropped 3 bases and J dropped 5 bases, with 8 bases sitting between them. Germline values: CDR1 DFQATT, CDR2 SNEGSKA (reference sequence). The CDR3 runs 13 residues. DNA of the CDR3: TGCAGTGCTAGTAGAAGGGATAATTCACCCCTCCACTTT. This gives the protein CSASRRDNSPLHF.

The V call is TRBV20-1, the J call TRBJ1-5, with D hard to call. V was trimmed by 6 bases and J by 0 bases, leaving 12 bases between them. This CDR3 has 14 amino acids. Germline loops: CDR1 DFQATT, CDR2 SNEGSKA (reference sequence). CDR3 in amino acids: CSATPQVSNQPQHF. Here the CDR3 DNA reads TGCAGTGCAACCCCCCAGGTTAGCAATCAGCCCCAGCATTTT.

This chain connects TRBV10-3 to TRBJ2-5, with TRBD1 as a possible D gene (5 bases). The CDR3 covers 13 residues. Per germline, CDR1 ENHRY and CDR2 SYGVKD. Trimming took off 4 bases at V and 2 bases at J, with 8 bases between the two ends. CDR3 residues: CAISGQNQETQYF. In nucleotides, the CDR3 is TGTGCCATCAGTGGACAGAATCAAGAGACCCAGTACTTC.

The table lists this clonotype with a few counts. The chain links TRBV20-1 to TRBJ2-7; 10 bases are a match to TRBD2. V lost 6 bases to trimming and J lost 1 base; unmatched junction nucleotides: 6. Germline CDR1 and CDR2: DFQATT and SNEGSKA (reference sequence). The CDR3 covers 14 residues. The CDR3 here is CSATLAGGSYEQYF. As DNA, the CDR3 is TGCAGTGCCACTTTAGCGGGGGGATCCTACGAGCAGTACTTC.